These T cell receptor beta chains were read from a single sample in a study of T-cell reconstitution after alpha-beta-depleted transplantation in children. TCRdb called the PCR reads again in MiXCR, with one record for every CDR3 protein. The sample lists about 420,000 distinct CDR3 sequences, around 15% occurring once. The specimen was PBMCs, mostly from graft donor cells, collected 360 days after TCRalphabeta/CD19-depleted stem cell transplant. The receptors shown here come from a boy younger than two who had a stem cell transplant for Wiskott-Aldrich syndrome, so the T cells may come from the graft donor. CDR3s include the opening cysteine and the closing phenylalanine or tryptophan. Fields, in order: D gene, CDR3 length, V gene, J gene, clone size, CDR3 protein, CDR3 DNA. The D gene is left open where the match is weak. Not every row has a clone size; where given, it reads once, few, many or a size class.

D: .; length: 13; V: TRBV20-1; J: TRBJ2-3; size: .; CDR3: CSAPKGEGATQYF; DNA: TGCAGTGCGCCGAAGGGGGAGGGGGCTACGCAGTATTTT
D: .; length: 14; V: TRBV7-9; J: TRBJ2-7; size: .; CDR3: CASSLFPKPYEQYF; DNA: TGTGCCAGCAGCTTATTTCCTAAGCCCTACGAGCAGTACTTC
D: TRBD1; length: 14; V: TRBV27; J: TRBJ1-4; size: many; CDR3: CASSLGRGPEKLFF; DNA: TGTGCCAGCAGTTTAGGCAGGGGGCCTGAAAAACTGTTTTTT
D: .; length: 16; V: TRBV12-3/TRBV12-4; J: TRBJ2-2; size: .; CDR3: CASSSLGRGVTGELFF; DNA: TGTGCCAGCAGTTCCTTGGGCAGGGGCGTCACCGGGGAGCTGTTTTTT
D: .; length: 12; V: TRBV10-3; J: TRBJ1-3; size: .; CDR3: CAIRNSGNTIYF; DNA: TGTGCCATCAGGAACTCTGGAAACACCATATATTTT
D: TRBD2; length: 16; V: TRBV5-8; J: TRBJ2-5; size: .; CDR3: CASSSTLPIRGGTQYF; DNA: TGTGCCAGCAGCTCCACCCTGCCCATCCGGGGGGGGACCCAGTACTTC
D: .; length: 17; V: TRBV5-1; J: TRBJ2-7; size: .; CDR3: CASSKYASQDRYYEQYF; DNA: TGCGCCAGCAGCAAGTATGCGAGCCAAGACAGATATTACGAGCAGTACTTC
D: .; length: 15; V: TRBV6-5; J: TRBJ2-2; size: few; CDR3: CASSYSKPGPWELFF; DNA: TGTGCCAGCAGTTACTCGAAGCCGGGGCCCTGGGAGCTGTTTTTT
D: TRBD1; length: 14; V: TRBV29-1; J: TRBJ2-2; size: few; CDR3: CSVSERGRTGELFF; DNA: TGCAGCGTTAGTGAGAGGGGGCGTACCGGGGAGCTGTTTTTT
D: TRBD1; length: 17; V: TRBV10-3; J: TRBJ1-2; size: few; CDR3: CAIRGTGASEVSYGYTF; DNA: TGTGCCATCAGGGGGACAGGGGCGTCCGAGGTATCGTATGGCTACACCTTC
D: .; length: 15; V: TRBV29-1; J: TRBJ2-2; size: once; CDR3: CSVRWGGGVTGELFF; DNA: TGCAGCGTCCGGTGGGGGGGCGGTGTCACCGGGGAGCTGTTTTTT
D: .; length: 13; V: TRBV4-1; J: TRBJ2-7; size: .; CDR3: CASSQKQGLEQYF; DNA: TGCGCCAGCAGCCAGAAACAAGGGCTCGAGCAGTACTTC
D: .; length: 16; V: TRBV13; J: TRBJ2-5; size: few; CDR3: CASSDRMWGAQETQYF; DNA: TGTGCCAGCAGCGACCGTATGTGGGGGGCACAAGAGACCCAGTACTTC
D: TRBD1; length: 12; V: TRBV2; J: TRBJ2-5; size: .; CDR3: CALRDRGETQYF; DNA: TGTGCCCTCCGGGACAGAGGGGAGACCCAGTACTTC
D: .; length: 16; V: TRBV5-1; J: TRBJ2-3; size: many; CDR3: CASSLWPGVLTDTQYF; DNA: TGCGCCAGCAGCTTGTGGCCGGGGGTGCTCACAGATACGCAGTATTTT
D: .; length: 16; V: TRBV3-1; J: TRBJ2-5; size: .; CDR3: CASSQERPPRRETQYF; DNA: TGTGCCAGCAGCCAAGAAAGGCCCCCCCGGAGAGAGACCCAGTACTTC
D: TRBD1; length: 14; V: TRBV24-1; J: TRBJ2-1; size: many; CDR3: CATSDWTGPNEQFF; DNA: TGTGCCACCAGTGACTGGACAGGGCCAAATGAGCAGTTCTTC